The 2 T cell receptor beta chains below all came from one sample that was sequenced in a study of cytomegalovirus exposure and HLA in healthy donors. 60 Vbeta and 13 Jbeta primers were used in PCR. Using immunoSEQ multiplex PCR, the repertoire was profiled, and TCRdb retains in-frame clones only, with some absent. Of 100,000 to 150,000 clones listed, 82% are singletons. Specimen: PBMCs. Every receptor here comes from a boy younger than 18 in good health and CMV-seronegative.

The chain carries TRBV7-2 and TRBJ2-5; 10 bases are a match to TRBD2. The germline V gene has CDR1 SGHTA and CDR2 FQGNSA. Unmatched junction bases numbered 8, after V lost 1 base and J lost 3 bases. CDR3 length: 17 amino acids. For the CDR3, the DNA is TGTGCCAGCAGCTTAGTGGCTAGCGGGGGAGTTGAAGAGACCCAGTACTTC. This encodes CASSLVASGGVEETQYF.

The CDR3 bases are TGTGCCAGCAGCCTAGCGGGCCTACGGGAGACCCAGTACTTC. Translation gives CASSLAGLRETQYF. The chain couples TRBV14 to TRBJ2-5, with 7 nucleotides matching TRBD2. The J segment lost 5 bases and the V segment lost 4 bases, leaving 7 bases of the junction unmatched. The germline CDR1 and CDR2 sequences are SGHDN and FVKESK. The CDR3 length is 14 residues.